This T cell receptor (beta chain) was sequenced in a study of blood T cell repertoires in COVID-19. Overall study context: COVID-19 samples, acute and convalescent, were from the United States, Italy and Spain.

TCRdb keeps only in-frame clones here, not all; method: immunoSEQ multiplex PCR. The sample has approximately 200,000 clones; around four fifths are singletons. This clone showed up many times. The CDR3 runs to 17 residues. Germline-derived CDR1 and CDR2 are LGHNA and YSLEER. Trimming pared 0 bases from V and 4 bases from J, leaving 16 bases between. Sequenced material: peripheral blood. The chain is built from TRBV4-3 and TRBJ2-1; D may be TRBD2 (5 bases). The clonotype comes from a woman aged 55 to 70 who had recovered from COVID-19. CDR3 amino acids: CASSQDMGSGRYNEQFF. The CDR3 nucleotides are TGCGCCAGCAGCCAAGATATGGGGAGTGGCAGATACAATGAGCAGTTCTTC.